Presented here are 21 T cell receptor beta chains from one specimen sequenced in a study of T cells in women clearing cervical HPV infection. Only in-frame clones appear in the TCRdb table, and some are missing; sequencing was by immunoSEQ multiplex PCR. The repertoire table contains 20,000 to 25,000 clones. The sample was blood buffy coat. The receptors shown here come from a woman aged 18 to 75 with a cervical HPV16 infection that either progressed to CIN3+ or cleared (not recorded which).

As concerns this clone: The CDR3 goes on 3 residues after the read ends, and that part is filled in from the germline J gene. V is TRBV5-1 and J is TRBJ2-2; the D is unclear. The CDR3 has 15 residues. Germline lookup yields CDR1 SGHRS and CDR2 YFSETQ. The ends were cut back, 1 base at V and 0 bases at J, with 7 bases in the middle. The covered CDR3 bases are TGCGCCAGCAGCTTGTTCTCCCCGAACACCGGGGAG. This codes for CASSLFSPNTGE. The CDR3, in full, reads CASSLFSPNTGELFF.

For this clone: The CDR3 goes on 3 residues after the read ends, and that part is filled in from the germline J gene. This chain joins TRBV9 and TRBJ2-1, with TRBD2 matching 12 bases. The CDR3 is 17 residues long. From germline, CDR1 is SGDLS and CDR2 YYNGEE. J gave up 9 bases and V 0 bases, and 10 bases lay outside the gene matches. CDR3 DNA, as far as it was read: TGTGCCAGCAGCGTAGCGGAGACTAGCGGGAGATGGTCTGAG. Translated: CASSVAETSGRWSE. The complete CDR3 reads CASSVAETSGRWSEQFF.

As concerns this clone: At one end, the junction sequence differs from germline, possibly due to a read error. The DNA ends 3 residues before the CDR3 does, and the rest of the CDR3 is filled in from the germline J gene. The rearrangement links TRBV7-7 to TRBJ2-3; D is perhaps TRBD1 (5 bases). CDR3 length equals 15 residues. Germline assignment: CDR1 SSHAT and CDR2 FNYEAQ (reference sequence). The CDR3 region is CASSPLKGSTDTQYF. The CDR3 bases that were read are TGTGCTAGCAGCCCTCTCAAGGGGAGCACAGATACG.

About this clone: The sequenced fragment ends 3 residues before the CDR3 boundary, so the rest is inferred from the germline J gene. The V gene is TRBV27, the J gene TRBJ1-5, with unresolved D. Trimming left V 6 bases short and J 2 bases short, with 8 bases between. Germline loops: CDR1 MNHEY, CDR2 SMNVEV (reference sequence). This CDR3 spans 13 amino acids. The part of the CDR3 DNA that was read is TGTGCCAGCAGCCAACGGGGCAATCAGCCC. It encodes CASSQRGNQP. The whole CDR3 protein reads CASSQRGNQPQHF.

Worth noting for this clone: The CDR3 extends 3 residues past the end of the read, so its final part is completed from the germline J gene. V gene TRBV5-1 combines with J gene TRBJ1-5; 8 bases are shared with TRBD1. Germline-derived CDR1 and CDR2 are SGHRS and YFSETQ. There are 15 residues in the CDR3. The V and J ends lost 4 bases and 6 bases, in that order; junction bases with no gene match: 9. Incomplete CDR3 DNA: TGCGCCAGCAGCCCGGGACAGGAGGGGGCTCAGCCC. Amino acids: CASSPGQEGAQP. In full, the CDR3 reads CASSPGQEGAQPQHF.

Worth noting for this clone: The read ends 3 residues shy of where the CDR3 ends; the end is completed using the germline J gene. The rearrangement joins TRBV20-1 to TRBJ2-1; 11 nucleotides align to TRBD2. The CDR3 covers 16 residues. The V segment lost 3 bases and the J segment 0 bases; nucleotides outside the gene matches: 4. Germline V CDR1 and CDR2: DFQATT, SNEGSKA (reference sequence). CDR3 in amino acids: CSARPSGRFSYNEQFF. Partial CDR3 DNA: TGCAGTGCTAGGCCTAGCGGGAGGTTCTCCTACAATGAG.

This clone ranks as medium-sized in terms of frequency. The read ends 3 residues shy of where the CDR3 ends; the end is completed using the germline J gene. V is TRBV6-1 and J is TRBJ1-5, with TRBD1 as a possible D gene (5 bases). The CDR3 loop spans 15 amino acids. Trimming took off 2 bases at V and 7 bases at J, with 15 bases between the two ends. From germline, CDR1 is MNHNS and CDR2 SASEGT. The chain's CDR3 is CASSETPSGGQPQHF. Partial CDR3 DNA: TGTGCCAGCAGTGAAACTCCCTCCGGGGGACAGCCC.

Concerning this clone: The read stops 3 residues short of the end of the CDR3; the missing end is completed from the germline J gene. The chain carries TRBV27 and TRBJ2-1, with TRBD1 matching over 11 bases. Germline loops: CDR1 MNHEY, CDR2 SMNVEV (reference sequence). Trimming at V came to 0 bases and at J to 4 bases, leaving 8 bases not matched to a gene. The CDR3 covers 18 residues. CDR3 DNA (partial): TGTGCCAGCAGTTTATCATTCGGGACAGGGGGTATGTACAATGAG. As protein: CASSLSFGTGGMYNE. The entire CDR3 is CASSLSFGTGGMYNEQFF.

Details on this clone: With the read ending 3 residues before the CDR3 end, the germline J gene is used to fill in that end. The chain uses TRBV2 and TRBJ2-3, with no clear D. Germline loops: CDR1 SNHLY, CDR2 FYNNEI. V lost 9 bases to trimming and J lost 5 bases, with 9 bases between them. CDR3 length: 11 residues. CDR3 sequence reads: CARRVGDTQYF. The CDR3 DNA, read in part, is TGTGCCAGACGAGTCGGAGATACG.

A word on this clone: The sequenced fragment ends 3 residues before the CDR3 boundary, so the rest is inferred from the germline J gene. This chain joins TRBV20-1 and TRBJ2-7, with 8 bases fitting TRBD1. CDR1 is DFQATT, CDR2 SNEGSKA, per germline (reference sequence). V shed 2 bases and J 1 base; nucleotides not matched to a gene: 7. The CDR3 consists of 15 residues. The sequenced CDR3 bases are TGCAGTGCTAGACTCAGGGGGCAAACGTCCTACGAG. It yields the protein CSARLRGQTSYE. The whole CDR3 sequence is CSARLRGQTSYEQYF.

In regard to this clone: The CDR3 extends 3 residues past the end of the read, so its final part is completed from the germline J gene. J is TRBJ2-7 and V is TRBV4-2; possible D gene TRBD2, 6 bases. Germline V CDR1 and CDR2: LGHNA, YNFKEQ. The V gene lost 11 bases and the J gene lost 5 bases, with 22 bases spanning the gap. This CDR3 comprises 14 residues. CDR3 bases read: TGTGCCGCAAAGGGCGGGGCGGAGGGAGACGAG. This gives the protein CAAKGGAEGDE. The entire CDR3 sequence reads CAAKGGAEGDEQYF.

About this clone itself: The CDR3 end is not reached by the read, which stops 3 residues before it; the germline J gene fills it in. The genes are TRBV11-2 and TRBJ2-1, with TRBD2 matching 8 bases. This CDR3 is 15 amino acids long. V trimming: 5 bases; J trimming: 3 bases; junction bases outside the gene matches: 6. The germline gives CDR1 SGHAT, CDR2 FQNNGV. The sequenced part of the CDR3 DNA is TGTGCCAGCAGCGCGTATAGCGGGAACTACAATGAG. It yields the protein CASSAYSGNYNE. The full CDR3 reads CASSAYSGNYNEQFF. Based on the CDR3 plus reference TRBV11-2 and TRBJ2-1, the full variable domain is EAGVAQSPRYKIIEKRQSVAFWCNPISGHATLYWYQQILGQGPKLLIQFQNNGVVDDSQLPKDRFSAERLKGVDSTLKIQPAKLEDSAVYLCASSAYSGNYNEQFFGPGTRLTVL.

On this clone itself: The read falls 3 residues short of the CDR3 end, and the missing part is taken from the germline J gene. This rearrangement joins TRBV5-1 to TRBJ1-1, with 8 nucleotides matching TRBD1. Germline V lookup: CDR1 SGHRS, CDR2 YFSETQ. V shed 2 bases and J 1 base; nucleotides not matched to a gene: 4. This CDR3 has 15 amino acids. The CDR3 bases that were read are TGCGCCAGCAGCTTAAATGGACAGGGGAACACTGAA. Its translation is CASSLNGQGNTE. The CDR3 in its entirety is CASSLNGQGNTEAFF. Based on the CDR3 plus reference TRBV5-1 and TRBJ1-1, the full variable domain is KAGVTQTPRYLIKTRGQQVTLSCSPISGHRSVSWYQQTPGQGLQFLFEYFSETQRNKGNFPGRFSGRQFSNSRSEMNVSTLELGDSALYLCASSLNGQGNTEAFFGQGTRLTVV.

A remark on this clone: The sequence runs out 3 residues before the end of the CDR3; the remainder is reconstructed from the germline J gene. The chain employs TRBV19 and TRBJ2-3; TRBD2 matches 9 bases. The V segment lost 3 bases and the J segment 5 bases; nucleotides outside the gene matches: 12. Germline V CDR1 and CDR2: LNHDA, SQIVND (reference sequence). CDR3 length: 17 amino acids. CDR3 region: CASSIGQGLAGRDTQYF. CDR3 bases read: TGTGCCAGTAGTATTGGGCAGGGGCTAGCGGGACGAGATACG.

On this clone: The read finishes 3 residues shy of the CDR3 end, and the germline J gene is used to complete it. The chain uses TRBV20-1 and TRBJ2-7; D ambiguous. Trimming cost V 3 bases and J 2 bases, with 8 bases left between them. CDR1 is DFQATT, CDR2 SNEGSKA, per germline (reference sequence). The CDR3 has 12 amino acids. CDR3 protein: CSASRLTYEQYF. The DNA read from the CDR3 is TGCAGTGCTAGTCGACTCACCTACGAG.

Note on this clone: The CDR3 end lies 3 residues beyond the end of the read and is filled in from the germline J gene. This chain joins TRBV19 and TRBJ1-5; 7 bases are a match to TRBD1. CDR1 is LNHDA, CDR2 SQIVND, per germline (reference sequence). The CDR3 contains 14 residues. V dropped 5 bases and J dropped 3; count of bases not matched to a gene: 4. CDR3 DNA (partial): TGTGCCAGTAGTGTGACAGGGTTCAATCAGCCC. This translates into CASSVTGFNQP. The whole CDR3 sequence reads CASSVTGFNQPQHF.

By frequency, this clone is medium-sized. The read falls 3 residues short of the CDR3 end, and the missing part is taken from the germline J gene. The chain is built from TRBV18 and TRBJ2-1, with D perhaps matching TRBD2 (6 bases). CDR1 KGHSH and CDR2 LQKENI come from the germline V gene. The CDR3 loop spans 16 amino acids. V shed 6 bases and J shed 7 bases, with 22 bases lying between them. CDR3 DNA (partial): TGTGCCAGCTCCGTACTCCCGCGACTAGAGGGGAATGAG. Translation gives CASSVLPRLEGNE. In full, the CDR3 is CASSVLPRLEGNEQFF.

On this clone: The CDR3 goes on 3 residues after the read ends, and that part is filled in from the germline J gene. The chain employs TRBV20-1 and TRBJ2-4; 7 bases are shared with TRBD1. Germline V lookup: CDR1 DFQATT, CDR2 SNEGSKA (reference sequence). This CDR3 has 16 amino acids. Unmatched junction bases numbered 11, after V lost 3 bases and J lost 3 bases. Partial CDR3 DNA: TGCAGTGCTAGTCGAAGGGGGCTAGGAGGCAAAAACATT. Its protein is CSASRRGLGGKNI. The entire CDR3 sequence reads CSASRRGLGGKNIQYF.

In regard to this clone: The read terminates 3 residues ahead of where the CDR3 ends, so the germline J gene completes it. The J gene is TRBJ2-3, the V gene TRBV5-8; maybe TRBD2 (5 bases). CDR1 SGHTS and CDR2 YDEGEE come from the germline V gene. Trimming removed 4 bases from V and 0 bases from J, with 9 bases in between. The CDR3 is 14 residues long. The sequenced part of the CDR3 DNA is TGTGCCAGCAGCCTGTGGACTAGCACAGATACG. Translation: CASSLWTSTDT. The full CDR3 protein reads CASSLWTSTDTQYF.

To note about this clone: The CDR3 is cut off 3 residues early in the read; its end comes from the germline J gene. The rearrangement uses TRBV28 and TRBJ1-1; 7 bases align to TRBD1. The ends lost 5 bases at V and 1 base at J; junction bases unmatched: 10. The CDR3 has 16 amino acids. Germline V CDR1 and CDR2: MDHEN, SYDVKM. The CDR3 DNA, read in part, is TGTGCCAGCAGTGTCCAGGGGGAGAGTAGGAACACTGAA. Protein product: CASSVQGESRNTE. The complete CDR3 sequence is CASSVQGESRNTEAFF.

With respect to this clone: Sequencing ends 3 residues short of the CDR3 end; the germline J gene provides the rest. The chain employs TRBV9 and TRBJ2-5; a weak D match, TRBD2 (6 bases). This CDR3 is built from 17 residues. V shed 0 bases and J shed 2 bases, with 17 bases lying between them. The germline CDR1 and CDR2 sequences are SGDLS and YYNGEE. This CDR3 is CASSVGVLAVGQETQYF. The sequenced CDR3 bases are TGTGCCAGCAGCGTAGGGGTACTAGCAGTTGGGCAAGAGACC.